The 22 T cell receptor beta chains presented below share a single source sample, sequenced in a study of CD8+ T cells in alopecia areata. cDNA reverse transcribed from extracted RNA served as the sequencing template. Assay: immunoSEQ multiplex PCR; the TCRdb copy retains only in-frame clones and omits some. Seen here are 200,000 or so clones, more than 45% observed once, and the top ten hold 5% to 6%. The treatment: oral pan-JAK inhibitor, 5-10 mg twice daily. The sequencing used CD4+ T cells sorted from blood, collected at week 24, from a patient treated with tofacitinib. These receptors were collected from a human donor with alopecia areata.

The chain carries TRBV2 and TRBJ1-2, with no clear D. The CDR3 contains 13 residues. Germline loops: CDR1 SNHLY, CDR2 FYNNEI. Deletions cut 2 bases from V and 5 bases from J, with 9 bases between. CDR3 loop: CASSERRDYGYTF. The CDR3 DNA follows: TGTGCCAGCAGTGAAAGGAGGGATTATGGCTACACCTTC. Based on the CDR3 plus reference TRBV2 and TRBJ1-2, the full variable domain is EPEVTQTPSHQVTQMGQEVILRCVPISNHLYFYWYRQILGQKVEFLVSFYNNEISEKSEIFDDQFSVERPDGSNFTLKIRSTKLEDSAMYFCASSERRDYGYTFGSGTRLTVV.

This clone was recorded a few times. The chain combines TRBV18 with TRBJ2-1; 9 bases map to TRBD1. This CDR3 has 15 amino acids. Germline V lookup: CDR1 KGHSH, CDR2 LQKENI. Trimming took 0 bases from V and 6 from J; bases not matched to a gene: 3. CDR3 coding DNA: TGTGCCAGCTCACCACCGGACAGGGGAGCCAATGAGCAGTTCTTC. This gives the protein CASSPPDRGANEQFF.

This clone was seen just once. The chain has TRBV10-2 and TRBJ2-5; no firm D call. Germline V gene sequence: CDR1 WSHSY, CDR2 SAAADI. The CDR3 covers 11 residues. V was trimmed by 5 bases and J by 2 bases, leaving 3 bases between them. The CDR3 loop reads CASSPQETQYF. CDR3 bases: TGCGCCAGCAGTCCTCAAGAGACCCAGTACTTC.

In DNA, the CDR3 is TGTGCCAGCAGCCCCTGGACAGGGGGCCGCTATGGCTACACCTTC. Translating it yields CASSPWTGGRYGYTF. The chain carries TRBV5-6 and TRBJ1-2, with 11 bases aligning to TRBD1. Trimming removed 4 bases from V and 4 bases from J; junction bases left unmatched: 6. Germline lookup yields CDR1 SGHDT and CDR2 YYEEEE. The CDR3 spans 15 residues.

For the CDR3, the DNA is TGTGCCACCAGCAGAGATCGGGGGGTTCAGCCCCAGCATTTT. It yields the protein CATSRDRGVQPQHF. This chain links TRBV15 with TRBJ1-5, with D maybe TRBD1 (5 bases). Trimming took off 0 bases at V and 6 bases at J, with 9 bases between the two ends. Germline CDR1 reads LNHNV; CDR2 reads YYDKDF (reference sequence). This CDR3 contains 14 residues.

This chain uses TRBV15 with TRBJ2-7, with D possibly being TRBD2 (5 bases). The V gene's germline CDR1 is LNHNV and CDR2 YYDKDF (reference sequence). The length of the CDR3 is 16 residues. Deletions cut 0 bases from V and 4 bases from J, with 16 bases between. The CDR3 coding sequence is TGTGCCACCAGCAGAGATCTAGGCAGATCGGGGTACGAGCAGTACTTC. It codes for CATSRDLGRSGYEQYF.

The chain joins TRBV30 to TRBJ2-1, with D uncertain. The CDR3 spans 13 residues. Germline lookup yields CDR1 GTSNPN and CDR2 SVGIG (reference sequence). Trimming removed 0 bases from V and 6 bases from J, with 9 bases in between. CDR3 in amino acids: CAWSVRRLNEQFF. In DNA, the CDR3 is TGTGCCTGGAGTGTACGACGGCTCAATGAGCAGTTCTTC.

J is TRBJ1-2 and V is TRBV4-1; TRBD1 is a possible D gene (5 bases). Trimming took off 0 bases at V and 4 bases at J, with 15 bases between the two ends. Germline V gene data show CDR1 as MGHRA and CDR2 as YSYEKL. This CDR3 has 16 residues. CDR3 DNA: TGCGCCAGCAGCCAAGATTGGGGGGTCGTTGGCTATGGCTACACCTTC. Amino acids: CASSQDWGVVGYGYTF.

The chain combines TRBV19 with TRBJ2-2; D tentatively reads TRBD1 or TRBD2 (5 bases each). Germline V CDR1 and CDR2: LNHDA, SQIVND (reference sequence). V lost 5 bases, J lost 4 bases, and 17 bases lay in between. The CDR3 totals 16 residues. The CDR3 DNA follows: TGTGCCAGTAGTCCATCCGGGACGGACTCCACCGGGGAGCTGTTTTTT. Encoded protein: CASSPSGTDSTGELFF.

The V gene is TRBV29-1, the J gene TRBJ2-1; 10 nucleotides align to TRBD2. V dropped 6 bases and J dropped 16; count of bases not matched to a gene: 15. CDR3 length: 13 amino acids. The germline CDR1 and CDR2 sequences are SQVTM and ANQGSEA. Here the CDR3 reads CSVVLAGGLYQFF. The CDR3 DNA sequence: TGCAGCGTAGTCTTAGCGGGAGGACTCTATCAATTCTTC.

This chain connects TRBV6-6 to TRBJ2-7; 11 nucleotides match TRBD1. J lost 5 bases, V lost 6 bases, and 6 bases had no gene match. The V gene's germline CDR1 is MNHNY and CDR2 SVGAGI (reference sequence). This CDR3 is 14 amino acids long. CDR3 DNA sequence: TGTGCCAGCAGCAGGGACAGGGGGATCGACGAGCAGTACTTC. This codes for CASSRDRGIDEQYF.

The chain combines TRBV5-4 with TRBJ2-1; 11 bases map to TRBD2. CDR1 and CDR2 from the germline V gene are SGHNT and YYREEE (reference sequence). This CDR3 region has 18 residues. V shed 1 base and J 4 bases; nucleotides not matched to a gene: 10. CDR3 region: CASSLSRLAGGAYNEQFF. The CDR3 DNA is TGTGCCAGCAGCTTGTCCCGGCTAGCGGGAGGCGCTTACAATGAGCAGTTCTTC.

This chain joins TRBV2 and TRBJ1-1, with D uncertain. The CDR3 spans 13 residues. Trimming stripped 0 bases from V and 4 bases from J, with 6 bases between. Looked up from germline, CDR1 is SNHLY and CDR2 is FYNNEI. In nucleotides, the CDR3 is TGTGCCAGCAGTGAAGCTGGGGTCACTGAAGCTTTCTTT. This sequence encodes CASSEAGVTEAFF.

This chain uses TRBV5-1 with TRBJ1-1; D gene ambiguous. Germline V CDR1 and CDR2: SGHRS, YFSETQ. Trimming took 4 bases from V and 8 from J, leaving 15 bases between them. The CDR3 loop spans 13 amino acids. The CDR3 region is CASSSQTGQEAFF. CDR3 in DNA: TGCGCCAGCAGCAGCCAAACGGGTCAGGAAGCTTTCTTT.

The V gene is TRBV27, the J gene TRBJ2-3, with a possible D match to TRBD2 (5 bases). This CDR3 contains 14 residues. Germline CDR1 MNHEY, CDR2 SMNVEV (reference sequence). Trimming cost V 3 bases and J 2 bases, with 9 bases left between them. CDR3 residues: CASSFSDSTDTQYF. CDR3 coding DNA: TGTGCCAGCAGTTTCTCGGACTCCACAGATACGCAGTATTTT.

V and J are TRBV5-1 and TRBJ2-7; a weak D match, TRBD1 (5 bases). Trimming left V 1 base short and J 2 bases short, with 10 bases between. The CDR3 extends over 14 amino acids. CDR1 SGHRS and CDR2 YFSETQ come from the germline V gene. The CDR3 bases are TGCGCCAGCAGCTTGCGCCAGGGCCCCTACGAGCAGTACTTC. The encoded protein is CASSLRQGPYEQYF.

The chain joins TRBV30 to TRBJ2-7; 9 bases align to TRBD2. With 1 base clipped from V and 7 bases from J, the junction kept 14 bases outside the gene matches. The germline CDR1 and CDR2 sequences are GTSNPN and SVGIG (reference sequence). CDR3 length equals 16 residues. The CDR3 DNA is TGTGCCTGGAGTGGGGATGGCGGGAGGGCCTTGAGGGAGCAGTACTTC. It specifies CAWSGDGGRALREQYF.

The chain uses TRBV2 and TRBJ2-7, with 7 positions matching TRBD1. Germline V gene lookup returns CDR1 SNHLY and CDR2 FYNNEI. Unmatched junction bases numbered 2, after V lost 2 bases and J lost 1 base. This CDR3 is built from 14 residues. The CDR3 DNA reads TGTGCCAGCAGTGAAAGGGGGCGATCCTACGAGCAGTACTTC. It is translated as CASSERGRSYEQYF.

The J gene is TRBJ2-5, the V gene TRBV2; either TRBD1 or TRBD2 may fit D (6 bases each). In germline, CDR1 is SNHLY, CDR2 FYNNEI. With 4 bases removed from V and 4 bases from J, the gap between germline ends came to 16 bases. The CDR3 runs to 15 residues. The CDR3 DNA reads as TGTGCCAGCAGTGTCGTACCGGGGGCCACAGAGACCCAGTACTTC. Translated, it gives CASSVVPGATETQYF.

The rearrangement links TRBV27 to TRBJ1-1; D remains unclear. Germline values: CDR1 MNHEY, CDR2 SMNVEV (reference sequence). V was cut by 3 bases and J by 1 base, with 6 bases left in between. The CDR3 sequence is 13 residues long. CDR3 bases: TGTGCCAGCAGTTTCGAGTGGAACACTGAAGCTTTCTTT. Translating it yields CASSFEWNTEAFF.

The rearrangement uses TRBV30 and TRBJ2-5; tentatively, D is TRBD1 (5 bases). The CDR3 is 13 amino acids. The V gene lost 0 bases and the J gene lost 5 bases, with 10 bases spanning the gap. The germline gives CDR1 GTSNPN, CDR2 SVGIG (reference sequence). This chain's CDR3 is CAWSVSAGETQYF. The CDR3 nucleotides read TGTGCCTGGAGTGTATCCGCAGGGGAGACCCAGTACTTC.

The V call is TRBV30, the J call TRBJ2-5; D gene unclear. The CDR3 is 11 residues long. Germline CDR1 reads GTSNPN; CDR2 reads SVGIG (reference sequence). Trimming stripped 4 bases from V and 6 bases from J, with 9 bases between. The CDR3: CAWTFGQTQYF. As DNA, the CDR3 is TGTGCCTGGACCTTCGGGCAGACCCAGTACTTC.